The 23 T cell receptor beta chains below come from one sample, sequenced in a study of T cell responses to AZD1222 COVID-19 vaccine. Libraries were prepared by immunoSEQ multiplex PCR; TCRdb keeps only in-frame clonotypes and omits some of them. The table records some 130,000 clones, 89% of them present only once. Here the sequenced sample was peripheral blood, taken on day 0 of AZD1222 vaccination. The receptors here all came from an adult in good health.

The gene calls are TRBV11-2 and TRBJ1-6; possibly TRBD1 for D (6 bases). The length of the CDR3 is 14 residues. CDR1 SGHAT and CDR2 FQNNGV come from the germline V gene. The V end was cut by 5 bases, the J end by 8 bases, with 13 bases between. The CDR3 spells CASSTDRGYSPLHF. Written as DNA, the CDR3 is TGTGCCAGCAGCACCGATAGGGGGTATTCACCCCTCCACTTT.

The chain recombines TRBV19 with TRBJ1-5; D may be TRBD1 (6 bases). Germline CDR1 and CDR2: LNHDA and SQIVND (reference sequence). This CDR3 region has 15 residues. With 9 bases removed from V and 0 bases from J, the gap between germline ends came to 15 bases. Here the CDR3 DNA reads TGTGCCAGCTCAACAGGGCCGTATAGCAATCAGCCCCAGCATTTT. Translation: CASSTGPYSNQPQHF.

V usage is TRBV12-3 or TRBV12-4 and J usage is TRBJ1-2; maybe TRBD1 (6 bases). The CDR3 extends over 12 amino acids. Between the trimmed V and J ends, which lost 4 bases and 8 bases, there was a span of 11 bases. CDR3 protein: CASSSRGGGYTF. The CDR3 nucleotides read TGTGCCAGCAGTTCCCGAGGGGGGGGCTACACCTTC.

The V gene is TRBV2, the J gene TRBJ1-5; D is unresolved. V gave up 4 bases and J gave up 2 bases, with 6 bases separating them. The CDR3 extends over 13 amino acids. Germline CDR1 reads SNHLY; CDR2 reads FYNNEI. The CDR3 protein is CASSVAGNQPQHF. The DNA for the CDR3 is TGTGCCAGCAGTGTTGCAGGCAATCAGCCCCAGCATTTT.

The V gene is TRBV7-9, the J gene TRBJ1-5, with 8 bases fitting TRBD1. The CDR3 length is 16 residues. J gave up 1 base and V 6 bases, and 8 bases lay outside the gene matches. Germline assignment: CDR1 SEHNR and CDR2 FQNEAQ (reference sequence). DNA of the CDR3: TGTGCCAGCAGTTCAGGGGGCGTCGGGAGCAATCAGCCCCAGCATTTT. This codes for CASSSGGVGSNQPQHF. Full variable domain (rest looked up from reference TRBV7-9 and TRBJ1-5): DTGVSQNPRHKITKRGQNVTFRCDPISEHNRLYWYRQTLGQGPEFLTYFQNEAQLEKSRLLSDRFSAERPKGSFSTLEIQRTEQGDSAMYLCASSSGGVGSNQPQHFGDGTRLSIL.

The rearrangement uses TRBV6-5 and TRBJ1-1; D gene unclear. V lost 0 bases to trimming and J lost 3 bases, with 8 bases between them. This CDR3 is 14 amino acids long. Germline V CDR1 and CDR2: MNHEY, SVGAGI. Here the CDR3 reads CASSYSNSHTEAFF. The CDR3 DNA is TGTGCCAGCAGTTACTCGAATTCGCACACTGAAGCTTTCTTT.

V is TRBV7-9 and J is TRBJ1-1; 8 positions match TRBD1. Unmatched junction bases numbered 10, after V lost 5 bases and J lost 5 bases. Germline V gene lookup returns CDR1 SEHNR and CDR2 FQNEAQ (reference sequence). There are 15 residues in the CDR3. The chain's CDR3 is CASSLGDRGGTEAFF. CDR3 in DNA: TGTGCCAGCAGCCTTGGAGACAGGGGTGGGACTGAAGCTTTCTTT.

The rearrangement links TRBV5-1 to TRBJ2-7; maybe TRBD1 (6 bases). The CDR3 contains 15 residues. V lost 0 bases and J 5 bases, leaving 15 bases between the germline ends. The V gene's germline CDR1 is SGHRS and CDR2 YFSETQ. The CDR3 DNA is TGCGCCAGCAGCTTGGGTGCAGGGGATGGTCACGAGCAGTACTTC. Residues: CASSLGAGDGHEQYF.

The gene calls are TRBV2 and TRBJ2-7, with D possibly being TRBD1 or TRBD2 (6 bases each). The CDR3 runs 15 residues. The germline CDR1 and CDR2 sequences are SNHLY and FYNNEI. V lost 3 bases and J 2 bases, leaving 14 bases between the germline ends. CDR3 amino acids: CASSERWGAPYEQYF. The CDR3 DNA reads as TGTGCCAGCAGTGAGAGGTGGGGGGCCCCCTACGAGCAGTACTTC.

The chain carries TRBV7-8 and TRBJ1-4, with D possibly TRBD1 on 5 matching bases. The CDR3 runs 15 residues. V was cut by 1 base and J by 5 bases, with 11 bases left in between. CDR1 is SGHVS and CDR2 is FQNEAQ in the germline V gene. CDR3 DNA sequence: TGTGCCAGCAGCTTAGGGGGCGGGTCAAATGAAAAACTGTTTTTT. It translates to CASSLGGGSNEKLFF.

The V and J genes are TRBV10-3 and TRBJ2-7; possible D gene TRBD2, 5 bases. Trimming stripped 10 bases from V and 7 bases from J, with 14 bases between. This CDR3 has 11 residues. The V gene's germline CDR1 is ENHRY and CDR2 SYGVKD. CDR3 bases: TGTGCCACTCGACGGGAAGTTGAGCAGTACTTC. This sequence encodes CATRREVEQYF.

The chain carries TRBV19 and TRBJ1-2; D uncertain. This CDR3 has 12 residues. The ends were cut back, 4 bases at V and 4 bases at J, with 7 bases in the middle. The germline V gene encodes CDR1 LNHDA and CDR2 SQIVND (reference sequence). The CDR3 DNA sequence: TGTGCCAGTAGTAATTCGGCCTATGGCTACACCTTC. Residues: CASSNSAYGYTF.

The chain has TRBV6-5 and TRBJ1-4; D gene unclear. Germline V gene lookup returns CDR1 MNHEY and CDR2 SVGAGI. Between the trimmed V and J ends, which lost 5 bases and 5 bases, there was a span of 12 bases. The CDR3 consists of 14 residues. The CDR3 DNA follows: TGTGCCAGCAGTACCCCGGGGTTCAATGAAAAACTGTTTTTT. Amino acids: CASSTPGFNEKLFF.

The chain is built from TRBV6-1 and TRBJ2-7; 10 positions match TRBD1. Germline lookup yields CDR1 MNHNS and CDR2 SASEGT. The CDR3 is made up of 15 amino acids. J was trimmed by 2 bases and V by 1 base; bases with no gene match: 2. The CDR3 sequence: CASSEGGTGAYEQYF. CDR3 nucleotide sequence: TGTGCCAGCAGTGAAGGCGGGACAGGGGCCTACGAGCAGTACTTC.

V is TRBV18 and J is TRBJ1-2, with D maybe TRBD1 (5 bases). The germline V and J ends were trimmed by 2 bases and 3 bases, with 7 bases remaining between them. The CDR3 loop spans 13 amino acids. Germline values: CDR1 KGHSH, CDR2 LQKENI. CDR3 DNA: TGTGCCAGCTCACCAGCGGGACACTATGGCTACACCTTC. Translation: CASSPAGHYGYTF. The variable domain in full, completed from reference TRBV18 and TRBJ1-2, reads NAGVMQNPRHLVRRRGQEARLRCSPMKGHSHVYWYRQLPEEGLKFMVYLQKENIIDESGMPKERFSAEFPKEGPSILRIQQVVRGDSAAYFCASSPAGHYGYTFGSGTRLTVV.

This chain uses TRBV7-9 with TRBJ2-2, with D unclear. With 8 bases removed from V and 9 bases from J, the gap between germline ends came to 7 bases. CDR1 and CDR2 (germline): SEHNR, FQNEAQ (reference sequence). There are 10 residues in the CDR3. The CDR3 spells CASGPRELFF. CDR3 sequence (DNA): TGTGCCAGCGGACCTCGGGAGCTGTTTTTT.

The V call is TRBV18, the J call TRBJ1-5; TRBD1 is a possible D gene (5 bases). This CDR3 spans 16 amino acids. Trimming removed 6 bases at V and 6 bases at J, with 21 bases between. Germline-derived CDR1 and CDR2 are KGHSH and LQKENI. The CDR3 region has the DNA TGTGCCAGCTCCCCCTGGTCGGAGGGGTATGGTCAGCCCCAGCATTTT. As protein: CASSPWSEGYGQPQHF.

This clone was seen more than once but under ten times. The rearrangement links TRBV18 to TRBJ1-5; 8 positions agree with TRBD1. J gave up 4 bases and V 2 bases, and 13 bases lay outside the gene matches. Germline CDR1 is KGHSH and CDR2 is LQKENI. The CDR3 length is 18 residues. CDR3 in DNA: TGTGCCAGCTCACCAGAAGGACAGGGATCGAATAGAAATCAGCCCCAGCATTTT. Its protein is CASSPEGQGSNRNQPQHF.

The chain's CDR3 is CASSQEEALSSYNEQFF. The CDR3 DNA reads TGCGCCAGCAGCCAAGAGGAGGCGTTGAGCTCCTACAATGAGCAGTTCTTC. The V and J genes are TRBV4-3 and TRBJ2-1; perhaps TRBD2 as D (5 bases). From germline, CDR1 is LGHNA and CDR2 YSLEER. The CDR3 has 17 amino acids. The V and J ends lost 0 bases and 0 bases respectively, with 12 bases between them.

The chain couples TRBV4-3 to TRBJ2-4, with D perhaps given as TRBD1 or TRBD2 (5 bases each). Germline V lookup: CDR1 LGHNA, CDR2 YSLEER. Trimming took off 1 base at V and 12 bases at J, with 19 bases between the two ends. The CDR3 sequence is 15 residues long. The CDR3 here is CASSQVRGALFSQYF. The CDR3 nucleotides read TGCGCCAGCAGCCAAGTTCGAGGGGCTCTCTTTTCTCAGTACTTC.

The chain combines TRBV5-6 with TRBJ1-2; no reliable D call. CDR3 length: 14 amino acids. The germline V gene encodes CDR1 SGHDT and CDR2 YYEEEE. V was clipped by 4 bases and J by 7 bases, with 17 bases between them. The CDR3 reads CASSPALSGGGYTF. The CDR3 DNA reads as TGTGCCAGCAGCCCAGCCCTTTCGGGCGGTGGCTACACCTTC.

V usage is TRBV7-3 and J usage is TRBJ1-1, with 8 bases fitting TRBD1. Germline lookup yields CDR1 SGHTA and CDR2 FQGTGA. The CDR3 spans 15 residues. Germline trimming cut 4 bases from V and 1 base from J; bases unmatched to any gene: 5. The CDR3 protein is CASSSGGGSNTEAFF. CDR3 DNA: TGTGCCAGCAGCTCAGGGGGCGGCTCGAACACTGAAGCTTTCTTT.

Comments on this clone: In the same sample, other DNA sequences code for this CDR3. This sequence joins TRBV15 and TRBJ1-1; TRBD1 agrees at 7 bases. The germline V gene has CDR1 LNHNV and CDR2 YYDKDF (reference sequence). The CDR3 is 13 amino acids. The ends lost 0 bases at V and 11 bases at J; junction bases unmatched: 6. The CDR3 protein is CATSRDQGTEAFF. DNA for the CDR3: TGTGCCACCAGCAGAGATCAAGGGACAGAGGCTTTCTTT.